The TCR beta chain described here comes from a study of blood T cell repertoires in COVID-19 (dated by TCRdb to 2020 to 2021). Concerning the study at large: Samples covering the acute and convalescent phases of COVID-19 were provided by collaborators in the United States, Italy and Spain. The dataset comprised deeply sampled blood TCRbeta repertoires from subjects exposed to, actively infected with, or recovered from COVID-19. The sample metadata nearly always contained a de-identified subject ID, COVID-19 status, age in years and sex. A freely available public database, intended as a resource for researchers studying the immune response to SARS-CoV-2, is where the repertoires were released. The samples were drawn from the first 160 participants of the ongoing ImmuneRACE study and from 950 to 1,500 subjects provided by 6 global collaborators. Where available, HLA class I and class II types were obtained from metadata supplied by the sample provider rather than from assay-based typing. The prospective study material was composed of cDNA or gDNA derived from T cells, B-cell-depleted T cells, or PBMCs.

Each collaborating institution followed its own protocols to collect whole blood in K2EDTA tubes. Collaborator samples were shipped for TCRbeta analysis as frozen whole blood, isolated PBMCs, or DNA extracted from either sample type. The germline V gene provides CDR1 SGHRS and CDR2 YFSETQ. Taken from cysteine to phenylalanine, the CDR3 has 17 residues. The entry retains the CDR3 DNA only, 51 bases that are in frame from base 1. Germline trimming amounts to 0 bases on V and 0 bases on J, with 5 as the count of junction bases outside the gene matches. TCRbeta CDR3 regions were amplified from genomic DNA by means of the immunoSEQ Assay, a bias-controlled multiplex PCR. The original pipeline was this. The number of nucleated cells in each sample was estimated from the amplification of reference gene primers within the assay. To quantify the absolute abundance of each unique TCRbeta CDR3 rearrangement, sequence reads were collapsed and filtered. For each sample, productive Simpson clonality was calculated as the square root of Simpson's diversity index over productive rearrangements. As stored in TCRdb, this immuneACCESS dataset retains in-frame rearrangements with V and J assigned. A fraction of the clones does not appear; measured against another copy, unresolved V genes explain less than half of the discrepancy, and the remainder lacks a known reason. V and J calls plus clone size are reproduced from that table; the DNA served to infer D and trimming. In this sample the table shows 25,000 to 35,000 clones, 85% of which occur a single time. The ten largest account for over 20% of the sample.

Overall study outcomes, separate from this receptor: The amount of clinical and demographic metadata varied by source and participant and was provided uncurated.

About this clone: What antigen it recognizes has not been identified. The sample holds no much larger clone one base away, and base qualities are not on file.

This TCR was recovered from a human donor in a cohort sampled during active COVID-19. Sequenced sample: peripheral blood. The chain is encoded by TRBV5-1 joined to TRBJ1-3, with 8 central nucleotides matching TRBD1. CDR3 region: CASSLDPGGDSGNTIYF. The sequenced DNA is TGCGCCAGCAGCTTGGACCCAGGGGGCGACTCTGGAAACACCATATATTTT. This CDR3, with the reference TRBV5-1 and TRBJ1-3 proteins standing in past its ends, gives the full variable domain KAGVTQTPRYLIKTRGQQVTLSCSPISGHRSVSWYQQTPGQGLQFLFEYFSETQRNKGNFPGRFSGRQFSNSRSEMNVSTLELGDSALYLCASSLDPGGDSGNTIYFGEGSWLTVV.